One sample yielded the 27 T cell receptor beta chains listed below, sequenced in a study of blood T cells in healthy people across ages. Sample-barcoded 5' priming and a J-beta primer mix drove a second PCR of about 6 to 11 cycles. TCRdb reprocessed the 5' RACE reads with MiXCR, giving one entry per CDR3 protein. The table includes hundreds of thousands of distinct CDR3 sequences, about 21% detected once. The sample comprised blood. The receptors here all came from a man in his 70s in good health.

In this sample, this clonotype turned up a few times. The genes are TRBV5-5 and TRBJ2-5; D is ambiguous. V dropped 0 bases and J dropped 5 bases, with 8 bases sitting between them. The germline V gene encodes CDR1 SGHKS and CDR2 YYEKEE (reference sequence). The length of the CDR3 is 13 residues. CDR3 in DNA: TGTGCCAGCAGCTTGGCACACACGGAGACCCAGTACTTC. Its protein is CASSLAHTETQYF.

This clonotype was recorded a few times. V is TRBV9 and J is TRBJ2-3; 7 nucleotides agree with TRBD2. The length of the CDR3 is 16 residues. V gave up 4 bases and J gave up 4 bases; unmatched junction bases: 12. Germline assignment: CDR1 SGDLS and CDR2 YYNGEE. In nucleotides, the CDR3 is TGTGCCAGCAGCCCCCAGCGGGAACATAGCGCAGATACGCAGTATTTT. It specifies CASSPQREHSADTQYF.

This clonotype occurred a few times. The genes are TRBV4-3 and TRBJ2-1; 9 bases fit TRBD2. The CDR3 extends over 20 amino acids. The germline gives CDR1 LGHNA, CDR2 YSLEER. V lost 0 bases and J lost 0; bases outside the gene matches: 12. The CDR3 loop is CASSQDATSGVLSSYNEQFF. CDR3 coding DNA: TGCGCCAGCAGCCAAGATGCGACTAGCGGAGTTTTAAGCTCCTACAATGAGCAGTTCTTC.

This clonotype showed up just a few times. This rearrangement joins TRBV10-3 to TRBJ1-3, with D tentatively TRBD1 (6 bases). The CDR3 consists of 15 residues. In germline, CDR1 is ENHRY, CDR2 SYGVKD. Trimming took off 2 bases at V and 0 bases at J, with 8 bases between the two ends. This CDR3 is CAISEGQFSGNTIYF. The CDR3 region has the DNA TGTGCCATCAGTGAGGGACAGTTCTCTGGAAACACCATATATTTT.

This clonotype was observed a few times. CDR3 bases: TGCGCCAGCAGGTCATCTGGTGATATCAACACTGAAGCTTTCTTT. Its translation is CASRSSGDINTEAFF. The gene calls are TRBV5-1 and TRBJ1-1, with no clear D. Trimming left V 5 bases short and J 2 bases short, with 16 bases between. CDR1 is SGHRS, CDR2 YFSETQ, per germline. The CDR3 loop spans 15 amino acids.

This clonotype was found a few times. The chain uses TRBV27 and TRBJ1-6; D may be TRBD1 (5 bases). The CDR3 is made up of 13 amino acids. Deletions cut 3 bases from V and 9 bases from J, with 9 bases between. Germline lookup yields CDR1 MNHEY and CDR2 SMNVEV (reference sequence). CDR3 loop: CASSLGPASPLHF. Here the CDR3 DNA reads TGTGCCAGCAGTTTGGGACCGGCTTCACCCCTCCACTTT.

Regarding this clonotype: Since no conserved phenylalanine or tryptophan closes the CDR3, a read error is the likely cause. The gene calls are TRBV10-3 and TRBJ2-1; a weak D match, TRBD2 (6 bases). This CDR3 comprises 14 residues. CDR1 is ENHRY, CDR2 SYGVKD, per germline. This chain's CDR3 is CAISTRDSNNEQFL. The DNA of the CDR3 is TGTGCCATCAGTACCCGGGACTCCAACAATGAGCAGTTCTTA.

There are a few counts of this clonotype. The chain recombines TRBV11-2 with TRBJ2-7; tentatively, D is TRBD2 (6 bases). This CDR3 spans 13 amino acids. Germline-derived CDR1 and CDR2 are SGHAT and FQNNGV. Trimming pared 3 bases from V and 6 bases from J, leaving 12 bases between. The CDR3 region has the DNA TGTGCCAGCAGCTTGAACCAGGGACTCGAGCAGTACTTC. The encoded protein is CASSLNQGLEQYF.

J is TRBJ2-5 and V is TRBV5-1; 9 bases match TRBD1. The J call is uncertain, as TRBJ2-1 better fits the DNA end. The germline V gene has CDR1 SGHRS and CDR2 YFSETQ. CDR3 length: 14 residues. The CDR3 protein is CASGRDRVQNEQFF. The DNA of the CDR3 is TGCGCCAGCGGTAGGGACAGGGTACAAAATGAGCAGTTCTTC.

The table lists this clonotype with many counts. This chain joins TRBV4-3 and TRBJ2-1; TRBD1 or TRBD2 may be the D gene (5 bases each). Germline V gives CDR1 LGHNA, CDR2 YSLEER. The CDR3 loop spans 16 amino acids. V was trimmed by 0 bases and J by 1 base, leaving 10 bases between them. The CDR3 sequence is CASSQDRDGSYNEQFF. In DNA form, the CDR3 reads TGCGCCAGCAGCCAAGATCGGGACGGTTCCTACAATGAGCAGTTCTTC.

This clonotype was counted between two and nine times. The chain uses TRBV27 and TRBJ2-5, with a weak D call TRBD2 (5 bases). The CDR3 runs to 13 residues. With 8 bases removed from V and 0 bases from J, the gap between germline ends came to 10 bases. The germline V gene has CDR1 MNHEY and CDR2 SMNVEV (reference sequence). This chain's CDR3 is CASASGYQETQYF. In DNA form, the CDR3 reads TGTGCCAGCGCAAGCGGCTACCAAGAGACCCAGTACTTC.

The chain has TRBV19 and TRBJ1-1; D is undetermined. Deletions cut 1 base from V and 1 base from J, with 10 bases between. Germline V CDR1 and CDR2: LNHDA, SQIVND (reference sequence). The CDR3 length is 15 residues. CDR3 in DNA: TGTGCCAGTAGTATAGGTCGGCAGAGGAACACTGAAGCTTTCTTT. Translation: CASSIGRQRNTEAFF. Together with reference TRBV19 and TRBJ1-1, the CDR3 gives the full variable domain: DGGITQSPKYLFRKEGQNVTLSCEQNLNHDAMYWYRQDPGQGLRLIYYSQIVNDFQKGDIAEGYSVSREKKESFPLTVTSAQKNPTAFYLCASSIGRQRNTEAFFGQGTRLTVV.

Concerning this clonotype itself: The junction shows a germline mismatch at one end, possibly a read error. The chain uses TRBV5-1 and TRBJ2-2; D remains unclear. The CDR3 spans 13 residues. The V gene's germline CDR1 is SGHRS and CDR2 YFSETQ. CDR3 sequence (DNA): TGTGCCAGCAGCTTAGTGGGTGCCGGGGAGCTGTTTTTT. Protein product: CASSLVGAGELFF.

The chain uses TRBV4-1 and TRBJ2-7, with 10 nucleotides matching TRBD2. The junction had 8 bases not matched to a gene; V was cut back by 0 bases and J by 3 bases. Looked up from germline, CDR1 is MGHRA and CDR2 is YSYEKL. This CDR3 comprises 17 residues. This chain's CDR3 is CASSQDPASGRNYEQYF. DNA for the CDR3: TGCGCCAGCAGCCAAGATCCAGCTAGCGGGAGAAACTACGAGCAGTACTTC.

The rearrangement joins TRBV5-1 to TRBJ2-3; D remains unclear. Per germline, CDR1 SGHRS and CDR2 YFSETQ. V was trimmed by 1 base and J by 3 bases, leaving 9 bases between them. CDR3 length: 14 amino acids. The CDR3 loop is CASSLPKGTDTQYF. The CDR3 DNA reads as TGCGCCAGCAGCTTGCCCAAAGGGACAGATACGCAGTATTTT.

Concerning this clonotype itself: Relative to the germline gene, one junction end is altered; a read error may explain this. V usage is TRBV20-1 and J usage is TRBJ2-5, with 10 bases that match TRBD2. CDR1 is DFQATT and CDR2 is SNEGSKA in the germline V gene (reference sequence). This CDR3 spans 18 amino acids. DNA of the CDR3: TGCAGTACTAGAGATCGCACTGGGACTAGCGTTCAACAAGAGACCCGGTACTTC. This sequence encodes CSTRDRTGTSVQQETRYF.

Only a few counts were recorded for this clonotype. The chain uses TRBV5-1 and TRBJ2-2; D unresolved. The ends were cut back, 0 bases at V and 4 bases at J, with 7 bases in the middle. The germline CDR1 and CDR2 sequences are SGHRS and YFSETQ. The CDR3 contains 14 residues. The CDR3 nucleotides read TGCGCCAGCAGCTTGGAGCAGGCCACCGGGGAGCTGTTTTTT. Its translation: CASSLEQATGELFF.

The genes are TRBV7-6 and TRBJ2-1; 7 bases are shared with TRBD1. With 4 bases clipped from V and 9 bases from J, the junction kept 3 bases outside the gene matches. The CDR3 extends over 12 amino acids. Germline V gene sequence: CDR1 SGHVS, CDR2 FNYEAQ. The CDR3 region is CASSYNRGEQFF. As DNA, the CDR3 is TGTGCCAGCAGCTACAACAGGGGTGAGCAGTTCTTC.

This clonotype was seen many times. The chain carries TRBV6-6 and TRBJ1-1; the D is unclear. Germline values: CDR1 MNHNY, CDR2 SVGAGI (reference sequence). This CDR3 has 12 residues. V lost 8 bases to trimming and J lost 4 bases, with 11 bases between them. CDR3 residues: CASAPMGTEAFF. Written as DNA, the CDR3 is TGTGCCAGCGCCCCCATGGGCACTGAAGCTTTCTTT.

The chain's CDR3 is CASSGTGPGVVYEQYF. The CDR3 bases are TGTGCCAGCAGTGGGACGGGGCCAGGGGTGGTTTACGAGCAGTACTTC. This sequence joins TRBV2 and TRBJ2-7; D may be TRBD1 (6 bases). Trimming took off 4 bases at V and 4 bases at J, with 20 bases between the two ends. Germline loops: CDR1 SNHLY, CDR2 FYNNEI. The CDR3 is made up of 16 amino acids.

The chain uses TRBV2 and TRBJ2-5, with a tentative D call TRBD1 (5 bases). This CDR3 region has 16 residues. Deletions cut 0 bases from V and 1 base from J, with 12 bases between. Germline lookup yields CDR1 SNHLY and CDR2 FYNNEI. DNA of the CDR3: TGTGCCAGCAGTGAAGCGCACGTCAGGGTCCAAGAGACCCAGTACTTC. Residues: CASSEAHVRVQETQYF. The full variable domain, in which reference TRBV2 and TRBJ2-5 provide the parts outside the CDR3, is EPEVTQTPSHQVTQMGQEVILRCVPISNHLYFYWYRQILGQKVEFLVSFYNNEISEKSEIFDDQFSVERPDGSNFTLKIRSTKLEDSAMYFCASSEAHVRVQETQYFGPGTRLLVL.

The chain employs TRBV7-2 and TRBJ2-3; either TRBD1 or TRBD2 may fit D (6 bases each). The CDR3 is 12 residues long. CDR1 is SGHTA and CDR2 is FQGNSA in the germline V gene. V dropped 3 bases and J dropped 10 bases, with 11 bases sitting between them. DNA for the CDR3: TGTGCCAGCAGCTTGCCTAGGGGGGCGCAGTATTTT. Protein product: CASSLPRGAQYF.

This clonotype came up a few times. The V and J genes are TRBV2 and TRBJ2-7; weak D call: TRBD2 (5 bases). The germline CDR1 and CDR2 sequences are SNHLY and FYNNEI. The V end was cut by 7 bases, the J end by 5 bases, with 12 bases between. The CDR3 has 12 residues. CDR3 residues: CASNRGFDEQYF. CDR3 bases: TGTGCCAGCAACCGGGGTTTTGACGAGCAGTACTTC. The full variable domain, completed using reference TRBV2 and TRBJ2-7, is EPEVTQTPSHQVTQMGQEVILRCVPISNHLYFYWYRQILGQKVEFLVSFYNNEISEKSEIFDDQFSVERPDGSNFTLKIRSTKLEDSAMYFCASNRGFDEQYFGPGTRLTVT.

V usage is TRBV7-9 and J usage is TRBJ2-5; a weak D match, TRBD2 (5 bases). Germline lookup yields CDR1 SEHNR and CDR2 FQNEAQ (reference sequence). CDR3 length: 17 amino acids. V lost 5 bases and J lost 0, with 19 bases in between. The chain's CDR3 is CASSPRGSALYQETQYF. The DNA of the CDR3 is TGTGCCAGCAGCCCCCGTGGGAGTGCGTTATACCAAGAGACCCAGTACTTC.

This chain connects TRBV5-1 to TRBJ1-1; no definite D call. The CDR3 is 16 residues long. Germline CDR1 SGHRS, CDR2 YFSETQ. With 0 bases removed from V and 5 bases from J, the gap between germline ends came to 17 bases. CDR3 region: CASSLDPQVSRTEAFF. CDR3 DNA sequence: TGCGCCAGCAGCTTGGACCCCCAAGTTAGTAGAACTGAAGCTTTCTTT.

This chain connects TRBV6-7 to TRBJ2-5; 10 nucleotides agree with TRBD2. TRBV6-7 is recorded as an ORF, its role being uncertain. The CDR3 is made up of 15 amino acids. V shed 5 bases, J shed 3 bases, and the junction held 6 bases outside the gene matches. Here the CDR3 DNA reads TGTGCCAGCAGTGTACTAGCGGGAACTAAAGAGACCCAGTACTTC. Its protein product is CASSVLAGTKETQYF.

The genes are TRBV3-1 and TRBJ2-2; D may be TRBD2 (6 bases). This CDR3 contains 13 residues. Germline CDR1 reads LGHDT; CDR2 reads YNNKEL (reference sequence). The V end was cut by 1 base, the J end by 10 bases, with 10 bases between. DNA of the CDR3: TGTGCCAGCAGCCAAGGGAGGGGCGTGGAGCTGTTTTTT. Translating gives CASSQGRGVELFF.